The 4 T cell receptor beta chains listed next were all sequenced from one sample in a study of blood T cell repertoires in COVID-19. Assay used: immunoSEQ multiplex PCR; TCRdb lists only in-frame clones, some missing. The top ten clones hold roughly 14% of a sample with 30,000 to 40,000 clones, about 75% of them seen once. Sequences were obtained from peripheral blood. All receptors derive from an elderly man with active or convalescent COVID-19.

This clone was seen just once. The rearrangement joins TRBV2 to TRBJ1-4, with D possibly matching TRBD1 (5 bases). The CDR3 consists of 13 residues. Germline assignment: CDR1 SNHLY and CDR2 FYNNEI. V was shortened by 6 bases and J by 3 bases, with 8 bases between the two germline ends. The CDR3 DNA sequence: TGTGCCAGCAGCCTACAGGCTAATGAAAAACTGTTTTTT. It is translated as CASSLQANEKLFF.

The chain joins TRBV7-9 to TRBJ2-5; the D gene is possibly TRBD1 (5 bases). Trimming shortened V by 4 bases and J by 5 bases, and 11 bases separated the two germline ends. Per the germline V gene, CDR1 is SEHNR and CDR2 is FQNEAQ (reference sequence). CDR3 length equals 13 residues. The DNA for the CDR3 is TGTGCCAGCAGCTCTGGGGCGTGGGAGACCCAGTACTTC. Translating it yields CASSSGAWETQYF.

The chain recombines TRBV12-5 with TRBJ2-7, with 7 bases aligning to TRBD2. Germline CDR1 and CDR2: LGHNT and FRNRAP. The V gene end was trimmed by 1 base and the J gene end by 6 bases; junction bases not matched to a gene: 6. The CDR3 runs to 14 residues. CDR3 in DNA: TGTGCTAGTGGTTTGGGACTAGCTCTCTTCGAGCAGTACTTC. Encoded protein: CASGLGLALFEQYF.

The rearrangement joins TRBV10-3 to TRBJ1-2; perhaps TRBD1 as D (5 bases). Germline values: CDR1 ENHRY, CDR2 SYGVKD. The CDR3 sequence is 15 residues long. V lost 2 bases and J 7 bases, leaving 17 bases between the germline ends. The DNA for the CDR3 is TGTGCCATCAGTGAGATGAAAGGGGCTCCTGGTGGCTACACCTTC. This encodes CAISEMKGAPGGYTF.